The clone carrying this TCR beta chain has more than one count but fewer than ten. The antigen remains undetermined. The data are from a study of CD8+ T cells in alopecia areata. Study-level findings and limits: With patients, TCR sharing proved less clear than in mice, a difference possibly related to HLA. Scalp repertoires also include resident alphabeta T cells from normal skin.

Individuals with alopecia areata gave both lesional scalp punch biopsies and peripheral blood for collection. Germline V gene sequence: CDR1 MNHEY, CDR2 SMNVEV (reference sequence). The CDR3 spans 12 residues. The V end lost 7 bases, the J end lost 0 bases, and 4 bases lay between the germline ends. Once RNA had been extracted, it was reverse transcribed into cDNA to act as the sequencing template. The table came from immunoSEQ multiplex PCR; TCRdb's copy has only in-frame clones and leaves some out. The sample has 95,000 to 120,000 clones, 50% to 60% seen once. The chain links TRBV27 to TRBJ2-4; D not resolved. Sequencing input: NKG2D-low CD8+ T cells sorted from blood. The receptor's source is a human donor with alopecia areata. CDR3 nucleotide sequence: TGTGCCAGCACGGGAGCCAAAAACATTCAGTACTTC. It is translated as CASTGAKNIQYF.